This entry lists 4 T cell receptor beta chains sequenced from one sample in a study of CD8 T cells in ankylosing spondylitis. Each CDR3 protein is one row after TCRdb ran MiXCR on the 5' RACE reads. The sample records about 150,000 distinct CDR3 sequences, more than 40% being singletons. The sequenced sample was synovial fluid, either unsorted or a sorted T cell fraction (not recorded which). The source of these receptors is a male donor with ankylosing spondylitis.

The rearrangement uses TRBV27 and TRBJ2-3, with a weak D call TRBD2 (5 bases). V dropped 10 bases and J dropped 6 bases, with 11 bases sitting between them. CDR1 MNHEY and CDR2 SMNVEV come from the germline V gene (reference sequence). The CDR3 is made up of 11 amino acids. For the CDR3, the DNA is TGTGCCACCGATTCGGGGGATACGCAGTATTTT. Amino acids: CATDSGDTQYF.

The genes are TRBV9 and TRBJ1-2; D not certain. The CDR3 contains 19 residues. In germline, CDR1 is SGDLS, CDR2 YYNGEE. The V end lost 0 bases, the J end lost 4 bases, and 25 bases lay between the germline ends. The CDR3, as DNA: TGTGCCAGCAGCGTAGGTATCCTCCACCCCGGGGTACCTCTCTATGGCTACACCTTC. This translates into CASSVGILHPGVPLYGYTF.

This clonotype was seen a single time. This rearrangement joins TRBV12-3 or TRBV12-4 to TRBJ2-3; 7 bases are shared with TRBD2. After removal of 6 bases from V and 6 bases from J, the junction contained 9 bases not matched to a gene. The CDR3 runs to 14 residues. CDR3 DNA sequence: TGTGCCAGCAGAAACTTAACTAGCGTCGATACGCAGTATTTT. It is translated as CASRNLTSVDTQYF.

This clonotype has only a few counts. V is TRBV7-9 and J is TRBJ2-7, with TRBD1 as a possible D gene (6 bases). Trimming shortened V by 5 bases and J by 0 bases, and 17 bases separated the two germline ends. CDR1 and CDR2 from the germline V gene are SEHNR and FQNEAQ (reference sequence). The CDR3 extends over 16 amino acids. CDR3 nucleotides: TGTGCCAGCAGCCCGCACAGGGTGTCTAGCTCCTACGAGCAGTACTTC. Encoded protein: CASSPHRVSSSYEQYF.